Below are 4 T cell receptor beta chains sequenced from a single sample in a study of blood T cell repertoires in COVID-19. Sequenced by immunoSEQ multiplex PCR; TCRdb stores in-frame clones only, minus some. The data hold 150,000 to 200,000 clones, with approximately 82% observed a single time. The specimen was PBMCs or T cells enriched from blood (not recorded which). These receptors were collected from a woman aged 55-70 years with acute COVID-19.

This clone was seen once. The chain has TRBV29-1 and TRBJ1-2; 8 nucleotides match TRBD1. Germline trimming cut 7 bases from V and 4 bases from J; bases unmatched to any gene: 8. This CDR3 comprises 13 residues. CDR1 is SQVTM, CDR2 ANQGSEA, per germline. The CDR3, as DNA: TGCAGCGCCAGGACAGGGTTCGGCTATGGCTACACCTTC. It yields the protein CSARTGFGYGYTF.

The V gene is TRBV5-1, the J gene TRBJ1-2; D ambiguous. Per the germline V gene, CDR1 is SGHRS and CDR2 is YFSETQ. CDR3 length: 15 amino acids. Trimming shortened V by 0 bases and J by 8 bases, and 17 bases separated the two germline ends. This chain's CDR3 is CASSLGDGGRQGYTF. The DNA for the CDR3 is TGCGCCAGCAGCTTGGGCGACGGTGGCAGGCAAGGCTACACCTTC.

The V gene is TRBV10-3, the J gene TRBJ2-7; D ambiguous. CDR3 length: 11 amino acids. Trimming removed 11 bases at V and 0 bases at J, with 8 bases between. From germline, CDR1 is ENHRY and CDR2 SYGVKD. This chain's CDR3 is CASSSSYEQYF. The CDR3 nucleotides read TGTGCCTCGTCGAGCTCCTACGAGCAGTACTTC.

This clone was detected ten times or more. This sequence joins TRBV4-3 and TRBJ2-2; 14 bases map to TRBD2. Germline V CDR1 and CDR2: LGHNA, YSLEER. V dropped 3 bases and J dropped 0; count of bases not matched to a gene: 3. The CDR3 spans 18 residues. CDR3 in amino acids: CASSHGLAGGPNTGELFF. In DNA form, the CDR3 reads TGCGCCAGCAGCCACGGACTAGCGGGGGGCCCGAACACCGGGGAGCTGTTTTTT.